The 19 T cell receptor beta chains given below trace back to one sample, sequenced in a study of T-cell reconstitution after alpha-beta-depleted transplantation in children (dated by TCRdb to about 2016). Library creation used PCR. The sample was run on an Illumina HiSeq 2500. To normalize quantification of the TCRbeta repertoire, the TCR libraries were built with molecular barcoding that relied on unique molecular identifiers. TCRdb passed the public sequencing reads through fastp at Q25 and MiXCR, retaining productive beta sequences. A single entry per CDR3 protein holds the most common genes and DNA from its merged rows. The sample table holds over 120,000 distinct CDR3 sequences, of which around 8.5% were seen once. In total, the top ten clones hold 15% to 20% of the sample. This specimen's treatment or condition label, per the study, means: allogeneic hematopoietic cell transplantation with graft depleted of TCRalphabeta T cells and CD19 B cells.

The sequencing used PBMCs, mostly from graft donor cells, collected 180 days after TCRalphabeta/CD19-depleted stem cell transplant. The receptors stem from a female patient aged 2 to 10 who had a stem cell transplant for congenital amegakaryocytic thrombocytopenia, so the T cells may come from the graft donor.

This clonotype was counted at least ten times. CDR3: CASSLDGDSSYNEQFF. The CDR3 DNA reads TGTGCCAGCAGTTTAGACGGGGACAGCTCCTACAATGAGCAGTTCTTC. The chain uses TRBV28 and TRBJ2-1, with 7 nucleotides matching TRBD1. With V trimmed by 2 bases and J by 0 bases, 4 bases remained unmatched. This CDR3 region has 16 residues. Per the germline V gene, CDR1 is MDHEN and CDR2 is SYDVKM.

This clonotype was seen many times. The chain is built from TRBV29-1 and TRBJ2-5; D remains unclear. The germline V gene has CDR1 SQVTM and CDR2 ANQGSEA. The CDR3 spans 10 residues. V was clipped by 3 bases and J by 4 bases, with 3 bases between them. This CDR3 reads CSVEGETQYF. DNA of the CDR3: TGCAGCGTTGAGGGAGAGACCCAGTACTTC.

This clonotype has a handful of counts. The chain couples TRBV15 to TRBJ2-2, with D possibly matching TRBD2 (6 bases). V lost 1 base, J lost 7 bases, and 19 bases lay in between. Germline V gene sequence: CDR1 LNHNV, CDR2 YYDKDF (reference sequence). The CDR3 contains 17 residues. The CDR3 nucleotides are TGTGCCACCAGCAGAGTGCGGGGTCCCTCGGGTTACGGGGAGCTGTTTTTT. Its translation: CATSRVRGPSGYGELFF.

This clonotype showed up many times. The chain is built from TRBV7-2 and TRBJ1-2, with a possible D match to TRBD1 (5 bases). V was cut by 5 bases and J by 2 bases, with 12 bases left in between. Germline V lookup: CDR1 SGHTA, CDR2 FQGNSA. CDR3 length: 14 residues. DNA of the CDR3: TGTGCCAGCAGCACATACCGGGGCAACTATGGCTACACCTTC. Amino acid sequence: CASSTYRGNYGYTF.

This clonotype was seen at least ten times. The CDR3 coding sequence is TGCAGTGCTAGTCCGGGGGTGGCCTATAATTCACCCCTCCACTTT. Amino acid sequence: CSASPGVAYNSPLHF. The chain couples TRBV20-1 to TRBJ1-6; a possible D gene is TRBD1 (5 bases). Germline V lookup: CDR1 DFQATT, CDR2 SNEGSKA (reference sequence). The CDR3 has 15 amino acids. V lost 3 bases, J lost 2 bases, and 11 bases lay in between.

This clonotype showed up just a few times. This CDR3 reads CASSEATGAYEQYF. The CDR3, as DNA: TGTGCCAGCAGTGAAGCGACAGGGGCCTACGAGCAGTACTTC. The chain joins TRBV6-1 to TRBJ2-7, with 8 bases lining up with TRBD1. The germline V gene has CDR1 MNHNS and CDR2 SASEGT. The CDR3 length is 14 residues. The J segment lost 2 bases and the V segment lost 0 bases, leaving 0 bases of the junction unmatched.

This clonotype was detected many times. The chain carries TRBV5-1 and TRBJ1-2; D unresolved. Germline values: CDR1 SGHRS, CDR2 YFSETQ. The CDR3 is 16 amino acids. V lost 4 bases and J lost 2, with 18 bases in between. CDR3 coding DNA: TGCGCCAGCAGCCCAAACGCCCCGACAAGCAACTATGGCTACACCTTC. As protein: CASSPNAPTSNYGYTF.

This clonotype was detected a few times. This chain uses TRBV25-1 with TRBJ2-5, with D possibly matching TRBD1 (5 bases). V was cut by 10 bases and J by 5 bases, with 17 bases left in between. The CDR3 consists of 13 residues. Germline V gives CDR1 MGHDK, CDR2 SYGVNS. This chain's CDR3 is CATRSTRVETQYF. In nucleotides, the CDR3 is TGTGCCACGCGATCCACCAGGGTCGAGACCCAGTACTTC.

This sequence joins TRBV5-6 and TRBJ1-3; maybe TRBD1 (6 bases). CDR1 SGHDT and CDR2 YYEEEE come from the germline V gene. The CDR3 runs 16 residues. With 4 bases removed from V and 0 bases from J, the gap between germline ends came to 14 bases. The CDR3 protein is CASSVIHRVSGNTIYF. CDR3 DNA sequence: TGTGCCAGCAGCGTAATACACAGGGTCTCTGGAAACACCATATATTTT.

A few counts support this clonotype. This rearrangement joins TRBV6-4 to TRBJ1-2, with D uncertain. Germline V gives CDR1 MRHNA, CDR2 SNTAGT. With 4 bases removed from V and 6 bases from J, the gap between germline ends came to 3 bases. This CDR3 has 10 amino acids. The CDR3, as DNA: TGTGCCAGCAGTGCTGATGGCTACACCTTC. Protein product: CASSADGYTF.

This clonotype showed up many times. The junction departs from germline at one end; a sequencing error may be responsible. V gene TRBV10-3 combines with J gene TRBJ1-2, with D perhaps matching TRBD1 (5 bases). This CDR3 region has 14 residues. Germline CDR1 and CDR2: ENHRY and SYGVKD. CDR3 sequence reads: CAINEGRRNYGYTF. CDR3 bases: TGTGCCATCAATGAGGGGAGAAGGAACTATGGCTACACCTTC.

The table lists this clonotype with many counts. This chain uses TRBV12-3 or TRBV12-4 with TRBJ2-1, with 7 bases lining up with TRBD2. The CDR3 extends over 15 amino acids. V shed 3 bases and J 4 bases; nucleotides not matched to a gene: 6. The CDR3 protein is CASSFGAGVYNEQFF. DNA for the CDR3: TGTGCCAGCAGTTTTGGGGCGGGAGTTTACAATGAGCAGTTCTTC.

At least ten counts were recorded for this clonotype. The CDR3 spells CASSQLYSGSFYEQYF. The CDR3 DNA sequence: TGTGCCAGCAGCCAACTTTATAGCGGGAGCTTCTACGAGCAGTACTTC. This rearrangement joins TRBV5-6 to TRBJ2-7; 9 bases are a match to TRBD2. J gave up 3 bases and V 4 bases, and 11 bases lay outside the gene matches. CDR1 and CDR2 from the germline V gene are SGHDT and YYEEEE. The CDR3 has 16 amino acids.

This clonotype was seen repeatedly, ten times or more. The rearrangement links TRBV12-5 to TRBJ2-7, with D perhaps matching TRBD1 or TRBD2 (5 bases each). The CDR3 spans 13 residues. V was shortened by 5 bases and J by 2 bases, with 10 bases between the two germline ends. The germline V gene has CDR1 LGHNT and CDR2 FRNRAP. CDR3 DNA: TGTGCTAGTGGTCTCAGGGACCCCTACGAGCAGTACTTC. Translated, it gives CASGLRDPYEQYF.

This clonotype was recorded at least ten times. The chain uses TRBV7-7 and TRBJ2-1; tentatively, D is TRBD2 (5 bases). CDR1 and CDR2 from the germline V gene are SSHAT and FNYEAQ (reference sequence). Trimming pared 0 bases from V and 8 bases from J, leaving 11 bases between. The length of the CDR3 is 14 residues. CDR3 in DNA: TGTGCCAGCAGCTTAGCGGGAGTTGGTGATGAGCAGTTCTTC. Its protein product is CASSLAGVGDEQFF.

The table lists this clonotype with many counts. A junction boundary mismatches the germline segment, possibly from a read error. The rearrangement joins TRBV12-3 or TRBV12-4 to TRBJ1-1; D possibly corresponds to TRBD1 (6 bases). The CDR3 length is 15 residues. The CDR3 sequence: CASILVQGGYTEAFF. The DNA for the CDR3 is TGTGCCAGCATTTTAGTTCAAGGGGGGTACACTGAAGCTTTCTTT.

This clonotype was recorded many times. This chain links TRBV10-3 with TRBJ1-1; TRBD1 might be the D (5 bases). The CDR3 is made up of 16 amino acids. From germline, CDR1 is ENHRY and CDR2 SYGVKD. V lost 4 bases and J lost 4, with 19 bases in between. Written as DNA, the CDR3 is TGTGCCATCAGTGGACTCCCCGTGGGGGTTGGCACTGAAGCTTTCTTT. Protein: CAISGLPVGVGTEAFF.

This clonotype has at least ten counts. The chain joins TRBV20-1 to TRBJ2-7, with D unresolved. CDR3 length equals 10 residues. The V and J ends lost 4 bases and 2 bases respectively, with 3 bases between them. Germline-derived CDR1 and CDR2 are DFQATT and SNEGSKA (reference sequence). The CDR3 protein is CSATTYEQYF. CDR3 nucleotides: TGCAGTGCTACAACCTACGAGCAGTACTTC.

This clonotype was counted ten times or more. J is TRBJ2-1 and V is TRBV29-1; no definite D call. The ends were cut back, 4 bases at V and 1 base at J, with 14 bases in the middle. Germline V CDR1 and CDR2: SQVTM, ANQGSEA. The CDR3 runs 15 residues. The CDR3 DNA sequence: TGCAGCGTTGGTGGGCATGAGGCATCCTACAATGAGCAGTTCTTC. It specifies CSVGGHEASYNEQFF.